The 5 T cell receptor beta chains below come from one sample, sequenced in a study of T cells in Graves' hyperthyroidism and ophthalmopathy. Amplified TCR beta CDR3 regions came from RNA transcripts. TCR CDR3 regions were first amplified by RT-PCR with HTBI primers. A single record per CDR3 protein comes from TCRdb applying MiXCR to the multiplex PCR reads. The data hold 330,000 or so distinct CDR3 sequences, with less than 20% observed a single time. The material sequenced was blood. The receptors originated from a man in his fifties or sixties with Graves' ophthalmopathy.

This clonotype occurred many times. The J gene is TRBJ2-5, the V gene TRBV27; TRBD2 matches at 8 bases. The CDR3 runs to 14 residues. The V gene end was trimmed by 3 bases and the J gene end by 4 bases; junction bases not matched to a gene: 4. From germline, CDR1 is MNHEY and CDR2 SMNVEV (reference sequence). In DNA, the CDR3 is TGTGCCAGCAGTTTGCGGGCGGGAGGAGAGACCCAGTACTTC. Encoded protein: CASSLRAGGETQYF.

At least ten counts were recorded for this clonotype. V and J are TRBV7-9 and TRBJ2-7, with 7 bases lining up with TRBD2. Germline CDR1 SEHNR, CDR2 FQNEAQ (reference sequence). V was pared by 5 bases and J by 4 bases, with 11 bases of the junction left unmatched. The CDR3 is 15 residues long. CDR3 region: CASSPRSSGIYEQYF. DNA of the CDR3: TGTGCCAGCAGCCCCCGGTCGAGCGGGATTTACGAGCAGTACTTC.

The chain carries TRBV7-9 and TRBJ2-1, with 8 bases that match TRBD2. CDR3 size: 16 residues. The trim removed 1 base at V and 7 bases at J, leaving 9 bases unmatched. Germline V gene lookup returns CDR1 SEHNR and CDR2 FQNEAQ (reference sequence). The CDR3 region has the DNA TGTGCCAGCAGCTTAGTTCGCGGCGGGAGGAGGAATGAGCAGTTCTTC. It specifies CASSLVRGGRRNEQFF.

This clonotype came up many times. J is TRBJ1-1 and V is TRBV6-1; a weak D match, TRBD1 (6 bases). CDR1 is MNHNS, CDR2 SASEGT, per germline. The CDR3 is 14 residues long. Trimming took 7 bases from V and 5 from J, leaving 17 bases between them. The CDR3 DNA follows: TGTGCCAGCACCGTAACAGGGATGGGGACTGAAGCTTTCTTT. Its translation is CASTVTGMGTEAFF.

V gene TRBV6-4 combines with J gene TRBJ2-7, with 8 bases matching TRBD1. The ends lost 2 bases at V and 1 base at J; junction bases unmatched: 13. The CDR3 is 18 amino acids. The germline CDR1 and CDR2 sequences are MRHNA and SNTAGT. The CDR3: CASSDPLIRDRYSYEQYF. The CDR3 DNA sequence: TGTGCCAGCAGTGACCCGTTGATCCGGGACAGGTATTCCTACGAGCAGTACTTC.